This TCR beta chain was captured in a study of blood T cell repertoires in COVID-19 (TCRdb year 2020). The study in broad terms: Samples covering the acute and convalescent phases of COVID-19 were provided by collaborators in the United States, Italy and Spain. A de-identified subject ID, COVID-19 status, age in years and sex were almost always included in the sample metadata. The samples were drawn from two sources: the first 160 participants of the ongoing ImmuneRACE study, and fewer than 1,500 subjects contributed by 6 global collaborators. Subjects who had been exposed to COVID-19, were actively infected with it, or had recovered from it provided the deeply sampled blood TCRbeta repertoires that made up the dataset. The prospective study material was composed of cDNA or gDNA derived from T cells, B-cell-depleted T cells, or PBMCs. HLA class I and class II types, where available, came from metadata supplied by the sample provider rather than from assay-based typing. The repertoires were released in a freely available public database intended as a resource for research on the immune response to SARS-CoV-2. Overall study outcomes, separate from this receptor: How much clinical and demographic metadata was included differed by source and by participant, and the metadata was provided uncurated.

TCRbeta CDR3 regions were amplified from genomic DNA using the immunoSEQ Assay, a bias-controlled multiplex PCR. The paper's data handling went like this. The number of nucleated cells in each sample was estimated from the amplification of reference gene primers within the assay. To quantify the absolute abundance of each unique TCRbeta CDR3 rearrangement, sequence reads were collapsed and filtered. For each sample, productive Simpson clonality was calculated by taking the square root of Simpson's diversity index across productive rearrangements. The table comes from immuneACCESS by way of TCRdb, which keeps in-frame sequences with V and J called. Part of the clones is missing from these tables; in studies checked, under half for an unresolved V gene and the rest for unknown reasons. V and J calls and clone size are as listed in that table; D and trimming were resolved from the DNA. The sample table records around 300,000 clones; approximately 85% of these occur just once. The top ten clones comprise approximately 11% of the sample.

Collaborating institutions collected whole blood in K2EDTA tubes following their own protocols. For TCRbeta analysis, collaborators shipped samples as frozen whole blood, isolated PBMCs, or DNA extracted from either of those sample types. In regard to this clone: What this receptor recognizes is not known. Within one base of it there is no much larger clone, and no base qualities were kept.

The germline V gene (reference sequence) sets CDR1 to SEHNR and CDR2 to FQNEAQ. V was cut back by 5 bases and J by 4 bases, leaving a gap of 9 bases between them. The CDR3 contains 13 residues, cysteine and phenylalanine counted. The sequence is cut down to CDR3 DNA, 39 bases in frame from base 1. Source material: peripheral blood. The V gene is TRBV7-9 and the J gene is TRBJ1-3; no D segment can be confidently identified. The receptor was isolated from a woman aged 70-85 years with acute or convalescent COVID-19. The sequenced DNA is TGTGCCAGCAGCGCCCGGCGGGGAAACACCATATATTTT. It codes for CASSARRGNTIYF.